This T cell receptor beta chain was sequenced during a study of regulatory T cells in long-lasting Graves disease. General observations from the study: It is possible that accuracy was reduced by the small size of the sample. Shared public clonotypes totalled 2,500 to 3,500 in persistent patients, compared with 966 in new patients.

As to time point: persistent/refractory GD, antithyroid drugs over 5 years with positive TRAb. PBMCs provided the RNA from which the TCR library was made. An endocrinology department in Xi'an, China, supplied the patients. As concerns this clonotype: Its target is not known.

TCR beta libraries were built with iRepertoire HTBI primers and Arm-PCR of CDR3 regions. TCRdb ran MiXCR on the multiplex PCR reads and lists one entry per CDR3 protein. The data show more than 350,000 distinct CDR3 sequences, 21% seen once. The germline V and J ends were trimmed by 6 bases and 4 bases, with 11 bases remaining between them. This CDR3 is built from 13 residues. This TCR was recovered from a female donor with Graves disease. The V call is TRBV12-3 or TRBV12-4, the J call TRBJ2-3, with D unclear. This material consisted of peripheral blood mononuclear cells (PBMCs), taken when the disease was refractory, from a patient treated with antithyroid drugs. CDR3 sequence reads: CASSQRWADTQYF. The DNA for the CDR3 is TGTGCCAGCAGCCAACGATGGGCAGATACGCAGTATTTT.